The present T cell receptor beta chain was sequenced within a study of cytomegalovirus exposure and HLA in healthy donors. Germline CDR1 is SGHAT and CDR2 is FQNNGV. The CDR3 is made up of 12 amino acids. With regard to this clone: The junction departs from the called germline gene at one end, perhaps through a read error.

Amplification used 60 Vbeta primers and 13 Jbeta primers. Libraries were prepared by immunoSEQ multiplex PCR; TCRdb keeps only in-frame clonotypes and omits some of them. The profile covers 200,000 to 250,000 clones, with around nine tenths appearing a single time and 0.95% to 1.1% taken by the ten largest. The receptor was isolated from a woman aged 18-29 years in good health and CMV-seronegative. Sequenced: PBMCs. The J gene is TRBJ2-7, the V gene TRBV11-2; D remains ambiguous. The CDR3 here is CASSEVGYEQHF. As DNA, the CDR3 is TGTGCCAGCAGCGAAGTGGGCTACGAGCAGCACTTC.